The rows below give T cell receptor beta chains drawn from one sample of a study of T cells in Graves' hyperthyroidism and ophthalmopathy. One entry per CDR3 protein, called by TCRdb with MiXCR from the multiplex PCR reads. The data contain 300,000 or so distinct CDR3 sequences, 20% to 25% of them singletons. Material for sequencing was blood. These receptors were taken from a woman in her fifties or sixties with Graves' hyperthyroidism. Each CDR3 is given with its conserved first and last residue. A D gene is named only where the DNA matches it firmly. Some rows mark clone size as missing; the rest say once, few, many or name a class of expanded clone.

V	J	D	size	DNA	CDR3
TRBV3-1	TRBJ1-4	.	.	TGTGCCAGCAGCCAATTGGGGGGCGAGGAAAAACTGTTTTTT	CASSQLGGEEKLFF
TRBV6-6	TRBJ2-5	.	many	TGTGCCAGCAGTTACGATTCGGGAAGCGTTGTAGAGACCCAGTACTTC	CASSYDSGSVVETQYF
TRBV18	TRBJ2-5	.	many	TGTGCCAGCTCACCAAAAGAGACCCAGTACTTC	CASSPKETQYF
TRBV29-1	TRBJ1-2	.	.	TGCAGCGTTGATAGTGGGACGGGGACTTTGGGGAATGGCTACACCTTC	CSVDSGTGTLGNGYTF
TRBV5-1	TRBJ1-6	.	many	TGCGCCAGCAGGAACCGGGACGGTTTTAATTCACCCCTCCACTTT	CASRNRDGFNSPLHF
TRBV7-9	TRBJ1-2	.	many	TGTGCCAGCAGCCCGACGGATTACTATGGCTACACCTTC	CASSPTDYYGYTF
TRBV6-1	TRBJ1-4	TRBD1	many	TGTGCCAGCAGTACCGGGACAGCTAATGAAAAACTGTTTTTT	CASSTGTANEKLFF
TRBV5-5	TRBJ2-1	TRBD1	.	TGTGCCAGCAGCTCTGGGACAGCTGGCAATGAGCAGTTCTTC	CASSSGTAGNEQFF
TRBV7-9	TRBJ2-2	TRBD1	.	TGTGCCAGCAGCTATCCGGGACAGGGGCGAATATACACCGGGGAGCTGTTTTTT	CASSYPGQGRIYTGELFF
TRBV6-1	TRBJ1-1	.	many	TGTGCCAGCAGTGGGCAGGGGCACACTGAAGCTTTCTTT	CASSGQGHTEAFF
TRBV2	TRBJ2-1	TRBD1	many	TGTGCCAGCAGTGAAGTCCACAGGGGTAGCTACAATGAGCAGTTCTTC	CASSEVHRGSYNEQFF
TRBV20-1	TRBJ2-1	TRBD2	many	TGCAGTGCCACAAGACTAGCGGGAAGTACCTACAATGAGCAGTTCTTC	CSATRLAGSTYNEQFF
TRBV11-3	TRBJ2-5	.	many	TGTGCCAGCAGCTTAGAACGGGCTAGCGTTCAAGAGACCCAGTACTTC	CASSLERASVQETQYF
TRBV3-1	TRBJ2-1	.	many	TGTGCCAGCAGCCAAACCAACAATGAGCAGTTCTTC	CASSQTNNEQFF
TRBV6-5	TRBJ2-1	.	many	TGTGCCAGCAGTTACTCGGGCGCCAATGAGCAGTTCTTC	CASSYSGANEQFF
TRBV9	TRBJ2-1	.	many	TGTGCCAGCAGCGCACCCTCCGGGGGTGAGCAGTTCTTC	CASSAPSGGEQFF
TRBV6-5	TRBJ2-1	.	.	TGTGCCAGCAGTTACAGGCCGAGTCTTTCCCACAATGAGCAGTTCTTC	CASSYRPSLSHNEQFF
TRBV20-1	TRBJ2-7	TRBD2	.	TGCAGTGCTAGAGATCCACGGCTAGCGGGGGGCTACTCCTACGAGCAGTACTTC	CSARDPRLAGGYSYEQYF
TRBV7-6	TRBJ2-1	.	.	TGTGCCAGCAGCCATGGGCGGGGAGGAAATGAGCAGTTCTTC	CASSHGRGGNEQFF
TRBV14	TRBJ2-5	.	once	TGTGCCAGCAGCCAAGGCCCGGGAGAGACCCAGTACTTC	CASSQGPGETQYF
TRBV6-2/TRBV6-3	TRBJ2-1	TRBD1	.	TGTGCCAGCACCCAAGGGACAGGGTGGGAGCAGTTCTTC	CASTQGTGWEQFF
TRBV30	TRBJ1-2	TRBD1	many	TGTGCCTGGAACCCTTACCGGGACAGGGGGCGCGATGGCTACACCTTC	CAWNPYRDRGRDGYTF
TRBV11-2	TRBJ1-1	TRBD1	many	TGTGCCAGCAGCACAGACAGGGTCGCAAAAGCTTTCTTT	CASSTDRVAKAFF
TRBV18	TRBJ1-1	.	many	TGTGCCAGCTCGCCTCCTCGGGGTAGGACTGAAGCTTTCTTT	CASSPPRGRTEAFF
TRBV10-3	TRBJ1-2	.	.	TGTGCCATCAGCGGGGGGCCCTATGGCTACACCTTC	CAISGGPYGYTF
TRBV5-1	TRBJ1-6	TRBD1	many	TGCGCCAGCAGCTTGGGGGGACAGGCCCATTCACCCCTCCACTTT	CASSLGGQAHSPLHF
TRBV10-3	TRBJ2-2	.	.	TGTGCCATCAAGGCAGGCAGGAACACCGGGGAGCTGTTTTTT	CAIKAGRNTGELFF
TRBV5-1	TRBJ2-7	.	many	TGCGCCAGCAGCTCCGGGACGGCAGCCTACGAGCAGTACTTC	CASSSGTAAYEQYF
TRBV11-2	TRBJ1-2	TRBD1	many	TGTGCCAGCAGCTTAGTCAAGGGGGCCTTAGGGGAGAATGGCTACACCTTC	CASSLVKGALGENGYTF
TRBV13	TRBJ2-3	TRBD2	.	TGTGCCAGCAGCCACCCGACTAGCGGGGGTAGAGATACGCAGTATTTT	CASSHPTSGGRDTQYF
TRBV11-2	TRBJ1-1	.	once	TGTGCCAGCAGCCCCCTGACGGGGCGGAACACTGAAGCTTTCTTT	CASSPLTGRNTEAFF
TRBV5-1	TRBJ2-1	TRBD2	.	TGCGCCAGCCGACGGGGGGAGGACAATGAGCAGTTCTTC	CASRRGEDNEQFF
TRBV11-2	TRBJ2-7	.	many	TGTGCCAGCAGCTTCTCAGCCTACGAGCAGTACTTC	CASSFSAYEQYF
TRBV7-2	TRBJ2-1	.	many	TGTGCCAGCAGCTTCCCCCCCGGGACAAGATCTCATAATGAGCAGTTCTTC	CASSFPPGTRSHNEQFF
TRBV13	TRBJ2-1	TRBD2	.	TGTGCCAGCAGCCCCGGGACTAGACTGTTCTTC	CASSPGTRLFF
TRBV5-1	TRBJ1-1	.	many	TGCGCCAGCAGCTCACAGGAATCTAACACTGAAGCTTTCTTT	CASSSQESNTEAFF
TRBV19	TRBJ2-7	.	.	TGTGCCAGTAGTCAAGCGGCTGAGCGGCTCTACGAGCAGTACTTC	CASSQAAERLYEQYF